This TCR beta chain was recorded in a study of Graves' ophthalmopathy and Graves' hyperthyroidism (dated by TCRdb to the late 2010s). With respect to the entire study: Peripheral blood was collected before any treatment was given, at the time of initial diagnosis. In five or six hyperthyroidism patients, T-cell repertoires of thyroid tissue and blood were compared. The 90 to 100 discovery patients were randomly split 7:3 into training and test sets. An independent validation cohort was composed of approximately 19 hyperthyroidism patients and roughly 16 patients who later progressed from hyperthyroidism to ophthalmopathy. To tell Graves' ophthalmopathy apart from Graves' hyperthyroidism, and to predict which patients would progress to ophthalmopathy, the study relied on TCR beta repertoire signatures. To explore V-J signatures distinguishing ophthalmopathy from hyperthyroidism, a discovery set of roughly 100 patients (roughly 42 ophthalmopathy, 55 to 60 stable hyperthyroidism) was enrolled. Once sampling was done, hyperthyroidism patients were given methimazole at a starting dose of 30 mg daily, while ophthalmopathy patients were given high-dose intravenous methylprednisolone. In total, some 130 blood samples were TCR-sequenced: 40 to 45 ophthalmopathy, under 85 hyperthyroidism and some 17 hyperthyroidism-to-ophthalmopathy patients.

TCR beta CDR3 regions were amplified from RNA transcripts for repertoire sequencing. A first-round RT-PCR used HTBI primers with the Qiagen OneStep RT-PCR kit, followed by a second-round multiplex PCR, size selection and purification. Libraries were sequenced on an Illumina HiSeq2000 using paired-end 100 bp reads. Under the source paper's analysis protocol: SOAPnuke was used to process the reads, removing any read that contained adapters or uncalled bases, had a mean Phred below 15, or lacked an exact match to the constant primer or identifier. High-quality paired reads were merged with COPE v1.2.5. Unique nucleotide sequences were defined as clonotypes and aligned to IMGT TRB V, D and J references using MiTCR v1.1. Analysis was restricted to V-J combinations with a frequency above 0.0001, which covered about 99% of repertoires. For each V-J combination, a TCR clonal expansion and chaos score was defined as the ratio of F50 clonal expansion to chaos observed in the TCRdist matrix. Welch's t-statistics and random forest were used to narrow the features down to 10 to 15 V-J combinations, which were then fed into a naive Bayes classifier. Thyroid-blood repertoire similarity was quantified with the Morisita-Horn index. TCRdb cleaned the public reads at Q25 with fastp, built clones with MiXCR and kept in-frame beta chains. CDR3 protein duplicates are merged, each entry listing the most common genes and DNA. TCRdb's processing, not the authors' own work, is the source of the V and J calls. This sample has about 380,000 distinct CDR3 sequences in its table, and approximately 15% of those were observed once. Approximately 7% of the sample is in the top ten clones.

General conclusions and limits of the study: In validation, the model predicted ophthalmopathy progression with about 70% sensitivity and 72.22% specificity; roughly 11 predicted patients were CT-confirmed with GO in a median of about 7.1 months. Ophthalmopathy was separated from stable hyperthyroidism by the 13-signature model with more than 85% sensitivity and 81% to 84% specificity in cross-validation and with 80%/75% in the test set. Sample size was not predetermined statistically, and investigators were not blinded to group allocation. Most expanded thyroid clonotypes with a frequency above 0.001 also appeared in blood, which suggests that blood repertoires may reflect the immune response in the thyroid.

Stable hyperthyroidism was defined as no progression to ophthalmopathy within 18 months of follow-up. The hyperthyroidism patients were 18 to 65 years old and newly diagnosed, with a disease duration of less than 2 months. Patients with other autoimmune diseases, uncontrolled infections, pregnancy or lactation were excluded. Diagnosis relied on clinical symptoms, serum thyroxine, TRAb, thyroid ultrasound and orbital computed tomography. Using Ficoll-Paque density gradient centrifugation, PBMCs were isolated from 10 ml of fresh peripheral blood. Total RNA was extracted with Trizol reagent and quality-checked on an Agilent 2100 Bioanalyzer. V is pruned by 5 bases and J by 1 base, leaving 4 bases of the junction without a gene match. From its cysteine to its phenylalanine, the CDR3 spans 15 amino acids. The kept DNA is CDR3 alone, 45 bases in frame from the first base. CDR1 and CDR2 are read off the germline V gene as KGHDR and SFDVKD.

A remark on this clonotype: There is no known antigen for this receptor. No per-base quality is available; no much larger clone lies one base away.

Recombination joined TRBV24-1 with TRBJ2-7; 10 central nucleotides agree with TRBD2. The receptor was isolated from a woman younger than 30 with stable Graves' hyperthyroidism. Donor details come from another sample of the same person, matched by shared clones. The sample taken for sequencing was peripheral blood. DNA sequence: TGTGCCACCAGTGCCAGACTAGCGGGTTCCTACGAGCAGTACTTC. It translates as CATSARLAGSYEQYF.